The clone carrying this TCR beta chain was seen just once. The antigen remains undetermined. The sample carries other DNA sequences with the same CDR3. This specimen belongs to a study of shared clonotypes between healthy human individuals. Study results and limitations: It was the non-shared clonotypes that had lower generation probabilities than clonotypes shared by all four donors.

Healthy adults negative for HIV, lacking recent acute infections or vaccinations, served as donors. Clones were read by immunoSEQ multiplex PCR, and TCRdb kept only the in-frame ones, dropping some. The sample records approximately 2.5 million clones, roughly 93% being singletons. The receptor was derived from a man between 18 and 29 years old in good health. Some clones in this sample may be carry-over from other donors' samples. The sample consisted of naive CD4+ T cells from PBMCs. Subset specified: CD45RA+ positively selected.

CDR3 protein: CASSPGGNEQFF. CDR3 sequence (DNA): TGTGCCAGCAGCCCAGGCGGTAATGAGCAGTTCTTC. V is TRBV7-2 and J is TRBJ2-1; no clear D gene. The germline CDR1 and CDR2 sequences are SGHTA and FQGNSA. The CDR3 covers 12 residues. V lost 5 bases and J 7 bases, leaving 9 bases between the germline ends.